This TCR beta chain was recovered during a study of T cell responses to AZD1222 COVID-19 vaccine. The repertoire was sequenced with immunoSEQ multiplex PCR; TCRdb's copy has only in-frame clones and lacks some. The data contain fewer than 200,000 clones, just under 90% of them seen just once; the ten biggest clones take up roughly 4%. Study-wide findings and caveats: Reportedly, close to half of spike-specific TCRs are directed against unmutated variant regions. Vaccine-related CD4 TCRs covered spike, predominating at 160-218 and 743-854. The breadth and depth of Spike-specific TCRs increased once two AZD1222 doses had been given.

This CDR3 contains 16 residues. Germline-derived CDR1 and CDR2 are LNHDA and SQIVND (reference sequence). Trimming took 5 bases from V and 4 from J; bases not matched to a gene: 3. Details on this clone: What it binds is not known.

The TCR was taken from an adult who received the MenACWY meningococcal vaccine as a control. The sequenced sample was peripheral blood, obtained 28 days after the second dose of the MenACWY control vaccine. The rearrangement links TRBV19 to TRBJ2-6; the match to TRBD1 covers 12 bases. The CDR3 loop is CASSGTGGGGANVLTF. In DNA form, the CDR3 reads TGTGCCAGTAGTGGGACAGGGGGCGGCGGGGCCAACGTCCTGACTTTC.